The 29 T cell receptor beta chains below come from one sample, sequenced in a study of blood T cell repertoires in COVID-19. Sequencing was performed with immunoSEQ multiplex PCR; in TCRdb, only in-frame clones are kept and a portion is missing. The table shows about 22,000 clones, with 90% occurring only once. Sequencing was carried out using peripheral blood. These receptors were taken from a man in his sixties or seventies with acute or convalescent COVID-19.

This chain uses TRBV11-2 with TRBJ2-1; D remains unclear. The CDR3 sequence is 12 residues long. The V and J ends lost 1 base and 8 bases respectively, with 6 bases between them. Germline V gene data show CDR1 as SGHAT and CDR2 as FQNNGV. CDR3 nucleotides: TGTGCCAGCAGCTTAGTTGGCCATGAGCAGTTCTTC. Protein: CASSLVGHEQFF. The full variable domain, its missing parts supplied by reference TRBV11-2 and TRBJ2-1, is EAGVAQSPRYKIIEKRQSVAFWCNPISGHATLYWYQQILGQGPKLLIQFQNNGVVDDSQLPKDRFSAERLKGVDSTLKIQPAKLEDSAVYLCASSLVGHEQFFGPGTRLTVL.

The rearrangement uses TRBV5-4 and TRBJ1-2; TRBD1 agrees at 9 bases. The CDR3 loop spans 12 amino acids. After removal of 4 bases from V and 10 bases from J, the junction contained 5 bases not matched to a gene. Germline CDR1 is SGHNT and CDR2 is YYREEE (reference sequence). The CDR3: CASSQDRGHYTF. CDR3 in DNA: TGTGCCAGCAGCCAGGACAGGGGTCACTACACCTTC. Based on the CDR3 plus reference TRBV5-4 and TRBJ1-2, the full variable domain is ETGVTQSPTHLIKTRGQQVTLRCSSQSGHNTVSWYQQALGQGPQFIFQYYREEENGRGNFPPRFSGLQFPNYSSELNVNALELDDSALYLCASSQDRGHYTFGSGTRLTVV.

The chain links TRBV2 to TRBJ2-7; TRBD2 aligns across 12 bases. This CDR3 is built from 15 residues. CDR1 and CDR2 from the germline V gene are SNHLY and FYNNEI. V dropped 6 bases and J dropped 2; count of bases not matched to a gene: 5. The CDR3 region has the DNA TGTGCCAGCAGCCGGGGACTAGCGGGTACCTACGAGCAGTACTTC. Translation gives CASSRGLAGTYEQYF.

CDR3 sequence: CATYSTGQRFMNTEAFF. The CDR3 DNA follows: TGTGCCACCTATTCCACGGGACAGAGATTCATGAACACTGAAGCTTTCTTT. V and J are TRBV28 and TRBJ1-1, with 7 bases fitting TRBD1. Per the germline V gene, CDR1 is MDHEN and CDR2 is SYDVKM. V shed 10 bases and J 0 bases; nucleotides not matched to a gene: 17. This CDR3 is built from 17 residues. Together with reference TRBV28 and TRBJ1-1, the CDR3 gives the full variable domain: DVKVTQSSRYLVKRTGEKVFLECVQDMDHENMFWYRQDPGLGLRLIYFSYDVKMKEKGDIPEGYSVSREKKERFSLILESASTNQTSMYLCATYSTGQRFMNTEAFFGQGTRLTVV.

The J gene is TRBJ1-4, the V gene TRBV3-1 (or the pseudogene TRBV3-2); TRBD1 matches at 7 bases. J was trimmed by 8 bases and V by 2 bases; bases with no gene match: 5. Germline CDR1 and CDR2: LGHDT and YNNKEL (reference sequence). The CDR3 spans 14 residues. DNA for the CDR3: TGTGCCAGCAGCCAACAGGGGGGAGGCGAAAAACTGTTTTTT. Protein product: CASSQQGGGEKLFF.

This chain joins TRBV28 and TRBJ2-7; 8 bases are a match to TRBD2. The length of the CDR3 is 15 residues. With V trimmed by 6 bases and J by 0 bases, 7 bases remained unmatched. From germline, CDR1 is MDHEN and CDR2 SYDVKM. CDR3 bases: TGTGCCAGCAGCCCTACTAGCGGCCCCTCCTACGAGCAGTACTTC. It is translated as CASSPTSGPSYEQYF.

The rearrangement uses TRBV25-1 and TRBJ2-3; 8 bases align to TRBD1. Germline V gene data show CDR1 as MGHDK and CDR2 as SYGVNS. The CDR3 is 15 amino acids. Trimming took 3 bases from V and 3 from J; bases not matched to a gene: 5. CDR3 DNA: TGTGCCAGCAGTGATGACAGGGGACAGACAGATACGCAGTATTTT. Translated: CASSDDRGQTDTQYF.

The V gene is TRBV11-2, the J gene TRBJ2-7, with D maybe TRBD1 (5 bases). Germline-derived CDR1 and CDR2 are SGHAT and FQNNGV. V was shortened by 3 bases and J by 2 bases, with 11 bases between the two germline ends. This CDR3 has 14 residues. Here the CDR3 DNA reads TGTGCCAGCAGCTTTCTGGGCAGGGCCTACGAGCAGTACTTC. The encoded protein is CASSFLGRAYEQYF.

This chain connects TRBV6-5 to TRBJ1-6; 7 bases are shared with TRBD1. The CDR3 has 14 amino acids. From germline, CDR1 is MNHEY and CDR2 SVGAGI. J was trimmed by 7 bases and V by 6 bases; bases with no gene match: 6. CDR3 nucleotide sequence: TGTGCCAGCAGGAAGGGACAGCCAAATTCACCCCTCCACTTT. Its translation: CASRKGQPNSPLHF.

This chain connects TRBV6-2 or TRBV6-3 to TRBJ1-2; possibly TRBD1 for D (6 bases). The CDR3 runs to 13 residues. The V gene's germline CDR1 is MNHEY and CDR2 SVGEGT. Trimming removed 2 bases at V and 3 bases at J, with 7 bases between. CDR3 loop: CASSYGGYYGYTF. CDR3 DNA: TGTGCCAGCAGTTACGGGGGCTACTATGGCTACACCTTC.

This clone appeared once. V is TRBV7-3 and J is TRBJ2-2; the match to TRBD2 covers 7 bases. V trimming: 2 bases; J trimming: 5 bases; junction bases outside the gene matches: 5. The germline V gene encodes CDR1 SGHTA and CDR2 FQGTGA. This CDR3 is 15 amino acids long. This chain's CDR3 is CASSLRGGGTGELFF. The CDR3 DNA is TGTGCCAGCAGCTTACGCGGGGGAGGGACCGGGGAGCTGTTTTTT. Based on the CDR3 plus reference TRBV7-3 and TRBJ2-2, the full variable domain is GAGVSQTPSNKVTEKGKYVELRCDPISGHTALYWYRQSLGQGPEFLIYFQGTGAADDSGLPNDRFFAVRPEGSVSTLKIQRTERGDSAVYLCASSLRGGGTGELFFGEGSRLTVL.

This rearrangement joins TRBV2 to TRBJ2-2, with TRBD2 matching over 8 bases. The CDR3 covers 15 residues. V shed 5 bases and J 2 bases; nucleotides not matched to a gene: 4. CDR1 and CDR2 (germline): SNHLY, FYNNEI. CDR3 nucleotides: TGTGCCAGCAGTACCGGGACTAGAAACACCGGGGAGCTGTTTTTT. It encodes CASSTGTRNTGELFF.

The genes are TRBV27 and TRBJ1-4; no clear D. The germline gives CDR1 MNHEY, CDR2 SMNVEV (reference sequence). The CDR3 is 15 residues long. Trimming removed 3 bases from V and 0 bases from J, with 8 bases in between. The CDR3 coding sequence is TGTGCCAGCAGTTTTCGCAGAACAACTAATGAAAAACTGTTTTTT. This codes for CASSFRRTTNEKLFF.

V is TRBV9 and J is TRBJ2-1, with 9 bases that match TRBD2. The V gene end was trimmed by 4 bases and the J gene end by 4 bases; junction bases not matched to a gene: 12. Germline CDR1 and CDR2: SGDLS and YYNGEE. The CDR3 loop spans 17 amino acids. CDR3 sequence (DNA): TGTGCCAGCAGCCCCTCGAGCGGGGGGCACTTTTACAATGAGCAGTTCTTC. Translated: CASSPSSGGHFYNEQFF.

This sequence joins TRBV5-1 and TRBJ1-4, with D possibly matching TRBD1 (5 bases). The germline V gene encodes CDR1 SGHRS and CDR2 YFSETQ. The CDR3 is 13 amino acids. V was cut by 7 bases and J by 5 bases, with 12 bases left in between. CDR3 coding DNA: TGCGCCAGCCGGGGGGACGCGAATGAAAAACTGTTTTTT. Its protein product is CASRGDANEKLFF.

The chain is built from TRBV18 and TRBJ2-3; D is possibly TRBD2 (5 bases). CDR3 size: 14 residues. CDR1 KGHSH and CDR2 LQKENI come from the germline V gene. The V end was cut by 3 bases, the J end by 3 bases, with 10 bases between. CDR3 amino acids: CASSPLATTDTQYF. The CDR3 bases are TGTGCCAGCTCACCGCTAGCAACTACAGATACGCAGTATTTT.

This CDR3 is CASSWTGGNQPQHF. For the CDR3, the DNA is TGTGCCAGCAGCTGGACAGGGGGCAATCAGCCCCAGCATTTT. The rearrangement joins TRBV5-8 to TRBJ1-5, with 9 bases aligning to TRBD1. Trimming cost V 3 bases and J 2 bases; bases outside gene matches: 0. Germline V gene lookup returns CDR1 SGHTS and CDR2 YDEGEE. This CDR3 is built from 14 residues. Based on the CDR3 plus reference TRBV5-8 and TRBJ1-5, the full variable domain is EAGVTQSPTHLIKTRGQQATLRCSPISGHTSVYWYQQALGLGLQFLLWYDEGEERNRGNFPPRFSGRQFPNYSSELNVNALELEDSALYLCASSWTGGNQPQHFGDGTRLSIL.

The gene calls are TRBV11-2 and TRBJ2-2, with D possibly being TRBD2 (5 bases). Germline CDR1 SGHAT, CDR2 FQNNGV. V dropped 3 bases and J dropped 6 bases, with 11 bases sitting between them. The length of the CDR3 is 14 residues. The CDR3 protein is CASSFGEWAGELFF. DNA of the CDR3: TGTGCCAGCAGCTTTGGGGAGTGGGCCGGGGAGCTGTTTTTT.

In its sample, this clone was seen a few times. The chain has TRBV18 and TRBJ1-1; a possible D gene is TRBD1 (5 bases). This CDR3 comprises 15 residues. V was pared by 2 bases and J by 3 bases, with 13 bases between. CDR1 is KGHSH and CDR2 is LQKENI in the germline V gene. This CDR3 reads CASSPVSGGYTEAFF. The CDR3, as DNA: TGTGCCAGCTCACCAGTAAGCGGGGGTTACACTGAAGCTTTCTTT. Using reference TRBV18 and TRBJ1-1 for the parts outside the CDR3, the full variable domain is NAGVMQNPRHLVRRRGQEARLRCSPMKGHSHVYWYRQLPEEGLKFMVYLQKENIIDESGMPKERFSAEFPKEGPSILRIQQVVRGDSAAYFCASSPVSGGYTEAFFGQGTRLTVV.

This rearrangement joins TRBV10-3 to TRBJ1-3; D might be TRBD1 (5 bases). Per germline, CDR1 ENHRY and CDR2 SYGVKD. CDR3 length: 13 amino acids. Trimming took 5 bases from V and 8 from J, leaving 13 bases between them. Here the CDR3 DNA reads TGTGCCATCAGTCCGGACATAGCGGACACCATATATTTT. Translation gives CAISPDIADTIYF.

The gene calls are TRBV27 and TRBJ2-1; D might be TRBD2 (7 bases). Germline V gene data show CDR1 as MNHEY and CDR2 as SMNVEV (reference sequence). This CDR3 comprises 16 residues. V lost 3 bases and J lost 3, with 15 bases in between. The CDR3 bases are TGTGCCAGCAGTTTCGCTGGGAGGGGGGACTACAATGAGCAGTTCTTC. Residues: CASSFAGRGDYNEQFF.

Here the CDR3 reads CASSQRDISSYNSPLHF. The CDR3 DNA is TGTGCCAGCAGCCAACGGGACATAAGCTCCTATAATTCACCCCTCCACTTT. This chain connects TRBV7-9 to TRBJ1-6, with a possible D match to TRBD1 (6 bases). The germline V gene encodes CDR1 SEHNR and CDR2 FQNEAQ (reference sequence). This CDR3 has 17 amino acids. Trimming took off 5 bases at V and 0 bases at J, with 14 bases between the two ends.

This clone occurred once. The chain has TRBV28 and TRBJ1-6, with 10 bases fitting TRBD1. After removal of 3 bases from V and 10 bases from J, the junction contained 3 bases not matched to a gene. Germline CDR1 and CDR2: MDHEN and SYDVKM. This CDR3 is 14 amino acids long. CDR3 protein: CASSFGTGVSPLHF. In DNA form, the CDR3 reads TGTGCCAGCAGTTTTGGGACAGGGGTCTCACCCCTCCACTTT.

The chain links TRBV27 to TRBJ1-5; no firm D call. V was pared by 5 bases and J by 9 bases, with 11 bases between. CDR1 is MNHEY and CDR2 is SMNVEV in the germline V gene (reference sequence). The CDR3 runs to 12 residues. In DNA form, the CDR3 reads TGTGCCAGCAGTGCCCCCACGGGGCCCCAGCATTTT. It is translated as CASSAPTGPQHF.

This chain joins TRBV7-2 and TRBJ2-3; 9 bases agree with TRBD2. J gave up 5 bases and V 1 base, and 10 bases lay outside the gene matches. CDR1 and CDR2 (germline): SGHTA, FQGNSA. CDR3 size: 17 residues. CDR3 region: CASSLGGLAGVIDTQYF. The CDR3, as DNA: TGTGCCAGCAGCTTAGGAGGGTTAGCGGGGGTGATAGATACGCAGTATTTT.

The chain joins TRBV2 to TRBJ1-2; D is perhaps TRBD1 (5 bases). Germline values: CDR1 SNHLY, CDR2 FYNNEI. The V end lost 7 bases, the J end lost 5 bases, and 17 bases lay between the germline ends. CDR3 length: 14 amino acids. CDR3 amino acids: CASMVRGEGYGYTF. The CDR3 region has the DNA TGTGCCAGCATGGTACGGGGGGAGGGATATGGCTACACCTTC.

The table lists this clone with a few counts. V usage is TRBV11-2 and J usage is TRBJ1-6; 8 bases are shared with TRBD1. The CDR3 spans 16 residues. With 5 bases clipped from V and 7 bases from J, the junction kept 10 bases outside the gene matches. Looked up from germline, CDR1 is SGHAT and CDR2 is FQNNGV. Written as DNA, the CDR3 is TGTGCCAGCAGCACTGGACAGGGAAGGCTAAATTCACCCCTCCACTTT. Encoded protein: CASSTGQGRLNSPLHF.

This clone appeared once. This chain connects TRBV6-5 to TRBJ1-1; D is uncertain. CDR3 size: 15 residues. The germline CDR1 and CDR2 sequences are MNHEY and SVGAGI. V was pared by 0 bases and J by 7 bases, with 15 bases between. The CDR3, as DNA: TGTGCCAGCAGTTACTCGAGGTCGGGGTTGGGTGAAGCTTTCTTT. It translates to CASSYSRSGLGEAFF.

The rearrangement links TRBV7-2 to TRBJ2-7; a possible D gene is TRBD1 (7 bases). The CDR3 has 15 amino acids. Germline CDR1 reads SGHTA; CDR2 reads FQGNSA. With 5 bases removed from V and 0 bases from J, the gap between germline ends came to 14 bases. The CDR3 loop reads CASSPRQGGSYEQYF. CDR3 sequence (DNA): TGTGCCAGCAGCCCCCGTCAGGGGGGCTCCTACGAGCAGTACTTC.